This entry describes one T cell receptor beta chain. A much larger clone lies one base from this, so it may be a read error. Trimming removed 0 bases from V and 0 bases from J, with 6 bases in between. This CDR3 region has 14 residues. Germline values: CDR1 SGHVS, CDR2 FNYEAQ. These data originate in a study of T cell repertoires in cytomegalovirus infection. One entry per CDR3 protein, called by TCRdb with MiXCR from the reads. Of fewer than 400,000 distinct CDR3 sequences listed, over 15% are singletons. The receptor was derived from a human donor in good health (CMV status not recorded). Some clones in this sample may be carry-over from other donors' samples. The sample comprised PBMCs. The J gene is TRBJ2-7, the V gene TRBV7-6, with D hard to call. The CDR3 sequence: CASSLAERSYEQYF. The CDR3 nucleotides read TGTGCCAGCAGCTTAGCGGAGCGCTCCTACGAGCAGTACTTC.